What follows is one T cell receptor (beta chain) and its context. This specimen comes from a study of blood T cells in healthy people across ages. Trimming cost V 1 base and J 8 bases, with 11 bases left between them. The CDR3 has 12 amino acids. The germline V gene encodes CDR1 DFQATT and CDR2 SNEGSKA (reference sequence). With a J-beta primer mix and a sample-barcoded 5' primer, a second PCR ran about 6 to 11 cycles. TCRdb independently ran MiXCR on the 5' RACE reads; one entry per CDR3 protein. This table has about 650,000 distinct CDR3 sequences, under 65% appearing once. Specimen: blood. This receptor was obtained from a woman older than 75 in good health. The chain links TRBV20-1 to TRBJ1-1; tentative D call: TRBD1 (6 bases). CDR3 sequence: CSARGGQWEAFF. The DNA for the CDR3 is TGCAGTGCTAGAGGAGGACAGTGGGAAGCTTTCTTT.